The 21 T cell receptor beta chains given below trace back to one sample, sequenced in a study of blood T cells in healthy people across ages. A second PCR, run for about 7 to 11 cycles, used a sample-barcoded 5' primer plus a J-beta primer mix. MiXCR was run by TCRdb on the 5' RACE reads, yielding one entry per CDR3 protein. The sample has approximately 1,000,000 distinct CDR3 sequences, 45% seen once; the top ten hold approximately 17%. Material for sequencing was blood. The source of these receptors is a woman aged 55-70 years in good health.

The chain employs TRBV15 and TRBJ2-2; D might be TRBD1 (5 bases). Trimming took 0 bases from V and 10 from J, leaving 12 bases between them. The CDR3 is made up of 14 amino acids. Germline V gives CDR1 LNHNV, CDR2 YYDKDF (reference sequence). This CDR3 reads CATSRELLGVELFF. The CDR3 coding sequence is TGTGCCACCAGCAGAGAACTGCTAGGGGTGGAGCTGTTTTTT.

J is TRBJ2-3 and V is TRBV10-3; D not certain. The CDR3 is 12 amino acids. V was clipped by 0 bases and J by 5 bases, with 3 bases between them. Per germline, CDR1 ENHRY and CDR2 SYGVKD. The CDR3 sequence is CAISESEDTQYF. CDR3 sequence (DNA): TGTGCCATCAGTGAGTCGGAAGATACGCAGTATTTT.

The CDR3 is CSARRGGQGAYEQYF. DNA for the CDR3: TGCAGTGCTAGGCGGGGGGGACAGGGGGCCTACGAGCAGTACTTC. The chain recombines TRBV20-1 with TRBJ2-7; the match to TRBD1 covers 11 bases. CDR3 length: 15 residues. V shed 3 bases and J 2 bases; nucleotides not matched to a gene: 6. Germline V CDR1 and CDR2: DFQATT, SNEGSKA (reference sequence).

The gene calls are TRBV5-1 and TRBJ2-3; 11 bases line up with TRBD2. V was clipped by 0 bases and J by 9 bases; unmatched bases: 15. CDR3 length: 18 residues. Germline V gene lookup returns CDR1 SGHRS and CDR2 YFSETQ. CDR3 protein: CASSLEGSSGRLRMTQYF. Written as DNA, the CDR3 is TGCGCCAGCAGCTTGGAGGGATCTAGCGGGAGGCTCAGGATGACGCAGTATTTT.

The J gene is TRBJ2-5, the V gene TRBV18, with D possibly matching TRBD1 (6 bases). Germline V CDR1 and CDR2: KGHSH, LQKENI. The CDR3 sequence is 16 residues long. V shed 1 base and J shed 2 bases, with 14 bases lying between them. As DNA, the CDR3 is TGTGCCAGCTCACCACGGGGGACAAATACTCAAGAGACCCAGTACTTC. This gives the protein CASSPRGTNTQETQYF.

The chain combines TRBV5-1 with TRBJ2-3; 7 positions agree with TRBD1. Germline V lookup: CDR1 SGHRS, CDR2 YFSETQ. Trimming took 6 bases from V and 2 from J; bases not matched to a gene: 9. This CDR3 is built from 15 residues. The CDR3, as DNA: TGCGCCAGCAATATACAGGGGCTTTCCACAGATACGCAGTATTTT. This encodes CASNIQGLSTDTQYF. Supplemented by reference TRBV5-1 and TRBJ2-3, the full variable domain reads KAGVTQTPRYLIKTRGQQVTLSCSPISGHRSVSWYQQTPGQGLQFLFEYFSETQRNKGNFPGRFSGRQFSNSRSEMNVSTLELGDSALYLCASNIQGLSTDTQYFGPGTRLTVL.

This chain links TRBV5-5 with TRBJ2-4; 11 positions match TRBD2. The DNA end is a closer match to TRBJ2-7, so the J assignment may be wrong. Germline lookup yields CDR1 SGHKS and CDR2 YYEKEE (reference sequence). This CDR3 comprises 17 residues. CDR3 DNA sequence: TGTGCCAGCAGCCCCCTCCCCGGGACTAGCGGAACCTACGAGCAGTACTTC. Its protein product is CASSPLPGTSGTYEQYF.

The chain recombines TRBV29-1 with TRBJ1-5; D ambiguous. The CDR3 contains 15 residues. Germline V gene lookup returns CDR1 SQVTM and CDR2 ANQGSEA. V lost 4 bases, J lost 2 bases, and 15 bases lay in between. The CDR3 DNA is TGCAGCGTTGCGACACACACTGGGGGCAATCAGCCCCAGCATTTT. Translated, it gives CSVATHTGGNQPQHF.

V and J are TRBV10-3 and TRBJ2-1; weak D call: TRBD2 (6 bases). Germline lookup yields CDR1 ENHRY and CDR2 SYGVKD. The CDR3 spans 15 residues. Trimming took 6 bases from V and 1 from J, leaving 13 bases between them. Written as DNA, the CDR3 is TGTGCCATCAGACCTCGGCGGGATTCCTACAATGAGCAGTTCTTC. Its translation: CAIRPRRDSYNEQFF.

Many counts were recorded for this clonotype. J is TRBJ2-5 and V is TRBV7-2; D is unclear. This CDR3 region has 14 residues. V was cut by 6 bases and J by 5 bases, with 16 bases left in between. Germline CDR1 is SGHTA and CDR2 is FQGNSA. CDR3 sequence (DNA): TGTGCCAGCAGTCCGGCCAGTCGGGTGGAGACCCAGTACTTC. Translating gives CASSPASRVETQYF.

This clonotype came up a few times. V is TRBV20-1 and J is TRBJ2-7, with D perhaps TRBD1 (6 bases). V lost 2 bases and J 2 bases, leaving 16 bases between the germline ends. Germline V gives CDR1 DFQATT, CDR2 SNEGSKA (reference sequence). The CDR3 runs to 15 residues. The CDR3 sequence: CSARNSQGRTYEQYF. In DNA form, the CDR3 reads TGCAGTGCTAGAAATTCCCAGGGGCGGACCTACGAGCAGTACTTC.

J is TRBJ2-7 and V is TRBV28; D unclear. CDR1 and CDR2 (germline): MDHEN, SYDVKM. The CDR3 runs 11 residues. With 8 bases removed from V and 2 bases from J, the gap between germline ends came to 7 bases. This chain's CDR3 is CASVGTYEQYF. In DNA form, the CDR3 reads TGTGCCAGCGTGGGAACCTACGAGCAGTACTTC.

The V gene is TRBV27, the J gene TRBJ2-5; 7 positions agree with TRBD1. Judging by the DNA end, TRBJ2-7 fits better; the J call may be wrong. The CDR3 length is 16 residues. Per the germline V gene, CDR1 is MNHEY and CDR2 is SMNVEV (reference sequence). Written as DNA, the CDR3 is TGTGCCAGCAGTTTAAACCGGGACAGCATAACCTACGAGCAGTACTTC. Translation: CASSLNRDSITYEQYF.

The rearrangement uses TRBV29-1 and TRBJ2-3, with D hard to call. Trimming took off 7 bases at V and 2 bases at J, with 10 bases between the two ends. Per germline, CDR1 SQVTM and CDR2 ANQGSEA. This CDR3 has 12 residues. CDR3 sequence (DNA): TGCAGCGCCAGAGAGAACACAGATACGCAGTATTTT. It yields the protein CSARENTDTQYF.

V gene TRBV6-5 combines with J gene TRBJ2-1, with 11 bases identical to TRBD2. The CDR3 runs 16 residues. V lost 2 bases and J lost 5; bases outside the gene matches: 5. Germline CDR1 is MNHEY and CDR2 is SVGAGI. CDR3 DNA: TGTGCCAGCAGTTACCTGGGACTAGCGGAAAACAATGAGCAGTTCTTC. This gives the protein CASSYLGLAENNEQFF.

This clonotype turned up a few times. The CDR3, as DNA: TGTGCCAGCAGCGCCGGCGGGGGGGATGAGCAGTTCTTC. Residues: CASSAGGGDEQFF. The chain uses TRBV7-6 and TRBJ2-1; TRBD2 matches 9 bases. Germline V gene sequence: CDR1 SGHVS, CDR2 FNYEAQ. CDR3 length: 13 amino acids. J lost 8 bases, V lost 5 bases, and 4 bases had no gene match. Full variable domain (remainder filled in from reference TRBV7-6 and TRBJ2-1): GAGVSQSPRYKVTKRGQDVALRCDPISGHVSLYWYRQALGQGPEFLTYFNYEAQQDKSGLPNDRFSAERPEGSISTLTIQRTEQRDSAMYRCASSAGGGDEQFFGPGTRLTVL.

The CDR3 here is CASSSPGLAGTRPYNEQFF. CDR3 sequence (DNA): TGTGCCAGCAGCTCGCCGGGACTAGCGGGAACAAGACCGTACAATGAGCAGTTCTTC. The chain couples TRBV7-8 to TRBJ2-1; 13 positions match TRBD2. The V segment lost 4 bases and the J segment 4 bases; nucleotides outside the gene matches: 13. CDR1 SGHVS and CDR2 FQNEAQ come from the germline V gene. CDR3 size: 19 residues.

The chain recombines TRBV9 with TRBJ2-3, with unresolved D. V was clipped by 1 base and J by 2 bases, with 11 bases between them. CDR3 length equals 15 residues. Germline V CDR1 and CDR2: SGDLS, YYNGEE. The CDR3 DNA sequence: TGTGCCAGCAGCGTATCTCCTACAGTCACAGATACGCAGTATTTT. Its translation is CASSVSPTVTDTQYF.

This clonotype was detected only a few times. CDR3 in DNA: TGTGCCAGCAGCGACCCCCCCGATTACGGAGCTTTCTTT. Translation gives CASSDPPDYGAFF. The chain employs TRBV11-1 and TRBJ1-1; D is unresolved. The CDR3 runs to 13 residues. Per the germline V gene, CDR1 is SGHAT and CDR2 is FQDESV (reference sequence). V gave up 5 bases and J gave up 10 bases, with 17 bases separating them.

V and J are TRBV9 and TRBJ2-5; perhaps TRBD1 as D (5 bases). The V gene's germline CDR1 is SGDLS and CDR2 YYNGEE. V was trimmed by 4 bases and J by 3 bases, leaving 16 bases between them. The CDR3 contains 15 residues. The CDR3 region has the DNA TGTGCCAGCAGCCCAAGTCCTGGGGCGAAAGAGACCCAGTACTTC. It yields the protein CASSPSPGAKETQYF.

This clonotype was recorded many times. The genes are TRBV10-3 and TRBJ2-3; 7 bases are a match to TRBD1. Germline lookup yields CDR1 ENHRY and CDR2 SYGVKD. The V gene end was trimmed by 4 bases and the J gene end by 0 bases; junction bases not matched to a gene: 7. The CDR3 is 16 residues long. CDR3 nucleotides: TGTGCCATCAGTGCCGGGAACAGGGGAAGCACAGATACGCAGTATTTT. Encoded protein: CAISAGNRGSTDTQYF.